These 3 T cell receptor beta chains originate from one sample sequenced in a study of vaccination and CD4 T cells after COVID-19. Stated treatment: roughly 11-day PBMC culture with coronavirus spike peptide pools or control peptides (ViraFEST assay). Cultured CD4+ T-cell DNA underwent Oncomine TCR Beta short-read sequencing. MiXCR was run by TCRdb on the PCR reads, yielding one entry per CDR3 protein. This table has about 11,000 distinct CDR3 sequences, 73% appearing once. No antigen has been identified for these receptors. Sequenced sample: CD4+ T cells from blood, cultured in vitro. The receptors derive from a human donor who had recovered from COVID-19.

The rearrangement uses TRBV20-1 and TRBJ2-5; TRBD2 matches 12 bases. The V gene's germline CDR1 is DFQATT and CDR2 SNEGSKA (reference sequence). The CDR3 loop spans 14 amino acids. J gave up 7 bases and V 6 bases, and 9 bases lay outside the gene matches. For the CDR3, the DNA is TGCAGTGCCCAGACTAGCGGGAGAGGCGGGACCCAGTACTTC. Its protein product is CSAQTSGRGGTQYF.

The rearrangement uses TRBV7-2 and TRBJ2-5, with TRBD2 matching over 7 bases. CDR3 length equals 15 residues. Germline V gene data show CDR1 as SGHTA and CDR2 as FQGNSA. Trimming cost V 1 base and J 7 bases; bases outside gene matches: 9. CDR3 region: CASSLVWEGDWTQYF. CDR3 sequence (DNA): TGTGCCAGCAGCTTAGTTTGGGAGGGAGATTGGACCCAGTACTTC.

This clonotype is a singleton in its sample. V usage is TRBV6-1 and J usage is TRBJ1-2; no reliable D call. The CDR3 runs 14 residues. The germline V gene encodes CDR1 MNHNS and CDR2 SASEGT. V was clipped by 10 bases and J by 0 bases, with 15 bases between them. This chain's CDR3 is CAITSLRANYGYTF. As DNA, the CDR3 is TGTGCCATAACTTCCTTGAGAGCTAACTATGGCTACACCTTC.